The clone carrying this T cell receptor beta chain was counted many times. Patients underwent thyroid surgery, and none had received any treatment before it. TCRdb reassembled clones from the PCR reads with MiXCR. This sample has about 40,000 clones; 17% occur once, and the top ten carry 9.9%. The sample belongs to a study of metastatic and nonmetastatic thyroid tumors. Study-level background: Peripheral blood and tumor or nodule samples from malignant and benign thyroid patients were compared.

Germline assignment: CDR1 MNHNS and CDR2 SASEGT. V lost 6 bases to trimming and J lost 4 bases; unmatched junction nucleotides: 4. The CDR3 is 15 amino acids. Material for sequencing was tumor tissue. The genes are TRBV6-1 and TRBJ2-1; 12 nucleotides agree with TRBD2. The source of this sequence is a female donor with papillary thyroid cancer or a benign thyroid nodule (not recorded which). Some clones in this sample may be carry-over from other donors' samples. The CDR3 nucleotides are TGTGCCAGCAGCCAAACTAGCGGGAGGTACAATGAGCAGTTCTTC. Residues: CASSQTSGRYNEQFF.